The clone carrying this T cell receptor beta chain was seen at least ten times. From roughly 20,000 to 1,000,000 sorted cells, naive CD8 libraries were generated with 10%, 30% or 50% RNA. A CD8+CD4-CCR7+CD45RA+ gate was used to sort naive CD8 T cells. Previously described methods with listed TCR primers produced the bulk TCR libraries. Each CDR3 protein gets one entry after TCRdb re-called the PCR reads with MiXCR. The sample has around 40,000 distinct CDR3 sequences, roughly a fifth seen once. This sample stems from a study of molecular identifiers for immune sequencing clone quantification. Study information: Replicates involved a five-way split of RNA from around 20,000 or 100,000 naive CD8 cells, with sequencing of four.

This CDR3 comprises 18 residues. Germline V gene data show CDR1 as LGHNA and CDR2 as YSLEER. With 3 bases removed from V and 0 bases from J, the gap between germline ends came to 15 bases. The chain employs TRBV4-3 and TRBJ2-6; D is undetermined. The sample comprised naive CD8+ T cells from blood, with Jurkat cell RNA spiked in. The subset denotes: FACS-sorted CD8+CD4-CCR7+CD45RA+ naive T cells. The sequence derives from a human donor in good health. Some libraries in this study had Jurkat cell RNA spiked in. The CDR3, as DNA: TGCGCCAGCAGCCAGGAAGGAACCTCTCCCTCTGGGGCCAACGTCCTGACTTTC. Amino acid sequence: CASSQEGTSPSGANVLTF.